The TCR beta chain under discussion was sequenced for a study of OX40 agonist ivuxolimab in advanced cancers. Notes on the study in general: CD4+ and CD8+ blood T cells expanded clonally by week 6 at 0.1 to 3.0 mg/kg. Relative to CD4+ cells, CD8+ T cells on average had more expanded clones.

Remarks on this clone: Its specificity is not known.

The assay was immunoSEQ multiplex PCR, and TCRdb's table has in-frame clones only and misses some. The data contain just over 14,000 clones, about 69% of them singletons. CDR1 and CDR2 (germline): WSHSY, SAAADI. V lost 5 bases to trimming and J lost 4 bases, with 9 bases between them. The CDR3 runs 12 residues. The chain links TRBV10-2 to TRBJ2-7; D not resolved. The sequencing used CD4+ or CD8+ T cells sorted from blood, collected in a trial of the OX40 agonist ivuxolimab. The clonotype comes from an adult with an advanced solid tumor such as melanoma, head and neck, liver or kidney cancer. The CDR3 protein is CASSYDGYEQYF. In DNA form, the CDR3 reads TGCGCCAGCAGTTACGACGGATACGAGCAGTACTTC.